This TCR beta chain is drawn from a study of radiotherapy plus CTLA-4 blockade in lung cancer. Overall study findings and caveats: How blood T cell clones changed early, along with interferon-beta, reportedly forecast response best. The study found tumor-derived TCR clones expanded in blood after radiotherapy plus ipilimumab.

For this clone: What it binds is not known.

The data were produced by immunoSEQ multiplex PCR, yet TCRdb's version contains in-frame clones alone and is incomplete. The profile covers roughly 51,000 clones, with roughly 90% appearing a single time and under 20% taken by the ten largest. Sequenced here: peripheral blood, sampled from a patient treated with radiotherapy plus ipilimumab. The receptor's source is a human donor with non-small cell lung cancer that progressed on radiotherapy plus ipilimumab. Some clones in this sample may be carry-over from other donors' samples.

The CDR3 coding sequence is TGTGCCAGCAGCCGGGGGCCTAGCGGGACCTACGAGCAGTACTTC. Amino acid sequence: CASSRGPSGTYEQYF. The chain carries TRBV7-2 and TRBJ2-7; 9 positions agree with TRBD2. Trimming at V came to 5 bases and at J to 2 bases, leaving 7 bases not matched to a gene. CDR1 and CDR2 (germline): SGHTA, FQGNSA. The CDR3 is 15 residues long.